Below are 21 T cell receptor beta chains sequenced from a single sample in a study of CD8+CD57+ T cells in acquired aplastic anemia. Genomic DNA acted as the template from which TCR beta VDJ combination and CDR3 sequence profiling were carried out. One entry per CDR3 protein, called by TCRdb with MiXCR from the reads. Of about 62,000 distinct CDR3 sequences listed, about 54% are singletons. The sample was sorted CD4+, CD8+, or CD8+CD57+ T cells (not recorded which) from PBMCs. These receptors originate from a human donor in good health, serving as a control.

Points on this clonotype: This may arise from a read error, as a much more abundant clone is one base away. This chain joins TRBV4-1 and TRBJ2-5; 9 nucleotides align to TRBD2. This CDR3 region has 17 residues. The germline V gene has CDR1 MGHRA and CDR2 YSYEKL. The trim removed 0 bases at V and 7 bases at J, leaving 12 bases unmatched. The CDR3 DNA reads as TGCGCCAGCAGCCAAGACCGGAGGAGCAGCGGGGGGAGGACCCAGTACTTC. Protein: CASSQDRRSSGGRTQYF.

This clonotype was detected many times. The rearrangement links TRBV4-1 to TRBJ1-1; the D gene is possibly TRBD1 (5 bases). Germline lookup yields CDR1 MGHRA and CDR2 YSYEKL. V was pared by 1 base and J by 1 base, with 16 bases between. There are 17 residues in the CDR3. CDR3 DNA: TGCGCCAGCAGCCAAGGTCCCCGAACGGGGGGGAACACTGAAGCTTTCTTT. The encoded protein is CASSQGPRTGGNTEAFF.

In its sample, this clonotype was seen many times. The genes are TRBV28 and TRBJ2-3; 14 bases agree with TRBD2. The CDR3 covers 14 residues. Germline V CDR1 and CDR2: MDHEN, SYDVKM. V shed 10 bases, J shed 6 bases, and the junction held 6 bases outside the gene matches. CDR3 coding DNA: TGTGCCATCGGACTAGCGGGAGGCGGTGATACGCAGTATTTT. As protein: CAIGLAGGGDTQYF. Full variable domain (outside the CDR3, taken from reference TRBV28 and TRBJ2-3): DVKVTQSSRYLVKRTGEKVFLECVQDMDHENMFWYRQDPGLGLRLIYFSYDVKMKEKGDIPEGYSVSREKKERFSLILESASTNQTSMYLCAIGLAGGGDTQYFGPGTRLTVL.

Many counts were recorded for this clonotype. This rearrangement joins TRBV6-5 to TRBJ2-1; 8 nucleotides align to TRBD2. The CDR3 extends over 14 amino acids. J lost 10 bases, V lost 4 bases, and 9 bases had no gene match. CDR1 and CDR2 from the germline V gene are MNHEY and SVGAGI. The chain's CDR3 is CASSWTSSLSEQFF. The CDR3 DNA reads TGTGCCAGCAGTTGGACTAGCTCCCTCTCAGAGCAGTTCTTC.

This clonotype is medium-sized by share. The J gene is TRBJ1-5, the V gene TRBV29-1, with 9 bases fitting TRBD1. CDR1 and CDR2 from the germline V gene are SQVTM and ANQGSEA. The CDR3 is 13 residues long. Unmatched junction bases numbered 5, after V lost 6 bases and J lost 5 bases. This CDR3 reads CSVAQGADQPQHF. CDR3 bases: TGCAGCGTAGCACAGGGGGCAGATCAGCCCCAGCATTTT.

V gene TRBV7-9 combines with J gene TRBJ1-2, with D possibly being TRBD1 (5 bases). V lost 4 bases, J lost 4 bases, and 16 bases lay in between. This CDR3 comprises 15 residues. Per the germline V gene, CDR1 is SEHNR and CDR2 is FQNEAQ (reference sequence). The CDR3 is CASSSSPGQSYGYTF. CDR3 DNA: TGTGCCAGCAGCTCGAGCCCGGGGCAGTCCTATGGCTACACCTTC.

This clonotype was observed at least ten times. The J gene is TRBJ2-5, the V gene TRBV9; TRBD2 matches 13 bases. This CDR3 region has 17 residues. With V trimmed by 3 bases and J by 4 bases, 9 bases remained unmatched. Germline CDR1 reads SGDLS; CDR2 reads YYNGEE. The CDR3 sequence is CASSAGTSGIAGETQYF. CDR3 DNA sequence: TGTGCCAGCAGCGCGGGGACTAGCGGGATAGCCGGAGAGACCCAGTACTTC.

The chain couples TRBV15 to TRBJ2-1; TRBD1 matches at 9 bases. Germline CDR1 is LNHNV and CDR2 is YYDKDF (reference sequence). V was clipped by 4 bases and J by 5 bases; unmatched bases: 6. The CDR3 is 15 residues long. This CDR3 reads CATSTFGTGNNEQFF. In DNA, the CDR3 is TGTGCCACCAGCACGTTCGGGACAGGGAACAATGAGCAGTTCTTC. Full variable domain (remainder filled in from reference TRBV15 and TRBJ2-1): DAMVIQNPRYQVTQFGKPVTLSCSQTLNHNVMYWYQQKSSQAPKLLFHYYDKDFNNEADTPDNFQSRRPNTSFCFLDIRSPGLGDTAMYLCATSTFGTGNNEQFFGPGTRLTVL.

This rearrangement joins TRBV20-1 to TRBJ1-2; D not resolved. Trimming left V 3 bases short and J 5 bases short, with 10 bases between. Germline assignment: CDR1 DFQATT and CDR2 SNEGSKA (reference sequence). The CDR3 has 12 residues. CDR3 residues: CSASVEAYGYTF. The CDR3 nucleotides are TGCAGTGCTAGTGTAGAGGCTTATGGCTACACCTTC.

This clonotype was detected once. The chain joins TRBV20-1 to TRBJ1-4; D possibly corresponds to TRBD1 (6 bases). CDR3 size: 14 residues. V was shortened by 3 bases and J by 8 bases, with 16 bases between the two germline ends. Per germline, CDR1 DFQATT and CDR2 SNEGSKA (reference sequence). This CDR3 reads CSASGGGAGEKLFF. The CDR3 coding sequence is TGCAGTGCTAGTGGTGGGGGGGCAGGCGAAAAACTGTTTTTT.

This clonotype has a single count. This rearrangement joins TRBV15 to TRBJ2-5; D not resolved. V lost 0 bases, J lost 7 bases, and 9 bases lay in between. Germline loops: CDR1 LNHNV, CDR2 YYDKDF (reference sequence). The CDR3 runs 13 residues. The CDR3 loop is CATSRDRLGTQYF. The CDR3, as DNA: TGTGCCACCAGCAGAGACCGCTTGGGGACCCAGTACTTC.

CDR3 sequence: CASSLEGGGPQHF. The CDR3 DNA reads TGTGCCAGCAGCTTAGAGGGGGGAGGGCCCCAGCATTTT. This sequence joins TRBV7-2 and TRBJ1-5; D may be TRBD1 (6 bases). The CDR3 contains 13 residues. V was clipped by 1 base and J by 9 bases, with 10 bases between them. In germline, CDR1 is SGHTA, CDR2 FQGNSA.

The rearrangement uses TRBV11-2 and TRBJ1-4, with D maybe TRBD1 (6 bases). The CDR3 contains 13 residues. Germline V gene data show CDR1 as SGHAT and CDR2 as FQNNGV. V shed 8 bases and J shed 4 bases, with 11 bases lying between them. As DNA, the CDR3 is TGTGCCAGCCTAGGGGGTATTAATGAAAAACTGTTTTTT. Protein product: CASLGGINEKLFF.

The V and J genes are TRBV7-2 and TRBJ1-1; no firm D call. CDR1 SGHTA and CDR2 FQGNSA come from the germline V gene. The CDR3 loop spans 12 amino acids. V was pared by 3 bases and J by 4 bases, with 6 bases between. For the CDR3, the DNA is TGTGCCAGCAGCTTGCGTGCCACTGAAGCTTTCTTT. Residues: CASSLRATEAFF.

CDR3 DNA: TGTGCCAGCACTACAGGGCAGGAGACCCAGTACTTC. It is translated as CASTTGQETQYF. The chain links TRBV2 to TRBJ2-5, with a possible D match to TRBD1 (6 bases). CDR1 SNHLY and CDR2 FYNNEI come from the germline V gene. This CDR3 spans 12 amino acids. V was cut by 7 bases and J by 5 bases, with 11 bases left in between.

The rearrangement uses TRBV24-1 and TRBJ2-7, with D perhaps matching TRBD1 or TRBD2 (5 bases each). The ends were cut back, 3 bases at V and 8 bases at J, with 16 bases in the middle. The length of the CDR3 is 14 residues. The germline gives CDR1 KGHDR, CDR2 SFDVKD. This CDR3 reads CATSDAPGQPQQYF. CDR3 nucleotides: TGTGCCACCAGTGATGCCCCGGGGCAGCCCCAGCAGTACTTC.

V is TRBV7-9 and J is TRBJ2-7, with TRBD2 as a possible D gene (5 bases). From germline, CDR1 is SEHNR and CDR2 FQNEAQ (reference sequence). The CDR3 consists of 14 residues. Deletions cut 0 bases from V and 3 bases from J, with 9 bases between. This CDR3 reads CASSLAGSDYEQYF. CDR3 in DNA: TGTGCCAGCAGCTTAGCAGGGAGTGACTACGAGCAGTACTTC.

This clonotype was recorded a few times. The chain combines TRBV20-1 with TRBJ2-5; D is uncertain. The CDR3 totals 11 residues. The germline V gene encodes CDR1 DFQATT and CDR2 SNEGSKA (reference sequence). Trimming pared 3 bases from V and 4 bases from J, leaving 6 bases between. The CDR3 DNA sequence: TGCAGTGCTAGGGGCGGAGAGACCCAGTACTTC. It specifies CSARGGETQYF.

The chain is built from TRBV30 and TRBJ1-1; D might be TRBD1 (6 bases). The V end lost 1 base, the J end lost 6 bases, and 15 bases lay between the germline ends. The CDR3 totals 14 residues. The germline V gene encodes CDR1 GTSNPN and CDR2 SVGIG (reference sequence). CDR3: CAWSARQVISEAFF. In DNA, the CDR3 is TGTGCCTGGAGTGCCCGACAGGTCATCTCTGAAGCTTTCTTT.

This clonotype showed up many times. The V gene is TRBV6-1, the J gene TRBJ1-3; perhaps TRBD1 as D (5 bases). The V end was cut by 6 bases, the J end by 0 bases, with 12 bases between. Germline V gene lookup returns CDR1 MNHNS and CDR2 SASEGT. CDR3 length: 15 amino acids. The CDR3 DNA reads TGTGCCAGCAGCCTGGGACCGAGCTCTGGAAACACCATATATTTT. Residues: CASSLGPSSGNTIYF.

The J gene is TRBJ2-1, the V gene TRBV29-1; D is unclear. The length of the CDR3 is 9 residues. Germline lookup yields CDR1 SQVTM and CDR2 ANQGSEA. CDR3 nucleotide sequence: TGCATCGGGTACAATGAGCAGTTCTTC. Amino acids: CIGYNEQFF.